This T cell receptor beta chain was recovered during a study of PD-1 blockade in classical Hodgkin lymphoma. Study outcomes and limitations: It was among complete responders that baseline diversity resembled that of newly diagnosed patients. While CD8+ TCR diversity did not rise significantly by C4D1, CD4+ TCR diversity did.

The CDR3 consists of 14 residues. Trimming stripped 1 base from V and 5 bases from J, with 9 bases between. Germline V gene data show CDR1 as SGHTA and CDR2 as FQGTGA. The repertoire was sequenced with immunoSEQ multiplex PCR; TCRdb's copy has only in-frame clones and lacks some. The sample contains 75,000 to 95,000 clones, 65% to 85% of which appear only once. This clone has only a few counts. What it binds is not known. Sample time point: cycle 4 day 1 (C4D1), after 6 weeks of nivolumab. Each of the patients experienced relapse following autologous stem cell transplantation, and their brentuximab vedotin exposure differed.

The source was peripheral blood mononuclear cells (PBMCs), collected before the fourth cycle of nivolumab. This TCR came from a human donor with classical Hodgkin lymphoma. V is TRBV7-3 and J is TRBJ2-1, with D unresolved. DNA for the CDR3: TGTGCCAGCAGCTTAAGCAGAACCAACAATGAGCAGTTCTTC. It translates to CASSLSRTNNEQFF.